The entry that follows covers one TCR beta chain sequence. The data were taken from a study of cytomegalovirus exposure and HLA in healthy donors. The V segment lost 0 bases and the J segment 0 bases; nucleotides outside the gene matches: 6. CDR1 and CDR2 from the germline V gene are SGDLS and YYNGEE. The CDR3 is made up of 17 amino acids. PCR involved 60 Vbeta and 13 Jbeta primers. Sequenced by immunoSEQ multiplex PCR; TCRdb stores in-frame clones only, minus some. The table shows 120,000 or so clones, with roughly 80% occurring only once. The V call is TRBV9, the J call TRBJ2-3; 8 positions agree with TRBD2. This sequence was found in a man between 60 and 75 years old in good health and CMV-seropositive. Sample: PBMCs. CDR3 region: CASSVDGRGASTDTQYF. The CDR3 DNA reads TGTGCCAGCAGCGTAGACGGGCGGGGGGCTAGCACAGATACGCAGTATTTT.